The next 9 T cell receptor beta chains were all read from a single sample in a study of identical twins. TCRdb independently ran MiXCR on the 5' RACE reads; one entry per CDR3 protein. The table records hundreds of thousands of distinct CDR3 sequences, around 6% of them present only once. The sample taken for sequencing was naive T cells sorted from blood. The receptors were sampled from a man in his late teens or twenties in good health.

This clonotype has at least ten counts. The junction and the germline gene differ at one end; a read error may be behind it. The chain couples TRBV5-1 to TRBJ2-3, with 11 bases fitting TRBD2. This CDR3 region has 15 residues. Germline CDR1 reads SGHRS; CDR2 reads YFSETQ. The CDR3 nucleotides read TGTGCCAGCAGTCCGGGGACTAGCGGCGGAGATACGCAGTATTTT. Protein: CASSPGTSGGDTQYF.

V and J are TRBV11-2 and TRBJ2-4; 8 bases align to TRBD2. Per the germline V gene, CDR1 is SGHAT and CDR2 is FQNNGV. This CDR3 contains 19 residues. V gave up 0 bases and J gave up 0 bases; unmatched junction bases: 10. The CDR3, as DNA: TGTGCCAGCAGCTTAGACGATACGGGACTAGAAGGAGCCAAAAACATTCAGTACTTC. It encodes CASSLDDTGLEGAKNIQYF.

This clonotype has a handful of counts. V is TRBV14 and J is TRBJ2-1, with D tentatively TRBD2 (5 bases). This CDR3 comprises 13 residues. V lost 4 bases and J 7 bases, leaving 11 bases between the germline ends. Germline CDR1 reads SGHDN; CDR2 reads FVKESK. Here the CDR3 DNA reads TGTGCCAGCAGCCCCATCGGGGTGAATGAGCAGTTCTTC. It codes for CASSPIGVNEQFF. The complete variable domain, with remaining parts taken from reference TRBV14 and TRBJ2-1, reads EAGVTQFPSHSVIEKGQTVTLRCDPISGHDNLYWYRRVMGKEIKFLLHFVKESKQDESGMPNNRFLAERTGGTYSTLKVQPAELEDSGVYFCASSPIGVNEQFFGPGTRLTVL.

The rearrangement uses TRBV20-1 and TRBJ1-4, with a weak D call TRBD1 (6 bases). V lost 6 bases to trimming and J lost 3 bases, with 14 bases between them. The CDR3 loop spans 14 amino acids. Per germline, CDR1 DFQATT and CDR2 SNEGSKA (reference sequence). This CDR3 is CSATQGSANEKLFF. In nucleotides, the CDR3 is TGCAGTGCCACTCAGGGGTCTGCTAATGAAAAACTGTTTTTT.

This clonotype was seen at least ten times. The chain's CDR3 is CSARAPGAFF. The CDR3 DNA is TGCAGTGCTAGGGCCCCGGGAGCTTTCTTT. The chain joins TRBV20-1 to TRBJ1-1; the D is unclear. Germline-derived CDR1 and CDR2 are DFQATT and SNEGSKA (reference sequence). V lost 3 bases, J lost 10 bases, and 9 bases lay in between. This CDR3 region has 10 residues.

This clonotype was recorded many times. The CDR3 reads CSAMDEANYGYTF. CDR3 in DNA: TGCAGTGCTATGGACGAGGCTAACTATGGCTACACCTTC. The genes are TRBV20-1 and TRBJ1-2; D unclear. V lost 4 bases and J 0 bases, leaving 9 bases between the germline ends. This CDR3 region has 13 residues. Germline V gene sequence: CDR1 DFQATT, CDR2 SNEGSKA (reference sequence).

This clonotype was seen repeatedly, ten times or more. The CDR3 sequence: CASSLGQGSQPQHF. CDR3 nucleotides: TGTGCCAGCAGCTTAGGACAGGGCAGTCAGCCCCAGCATTTT. The V call is TRBV5-6, the J call TRBJ1-5; the match to TRBD1 covers 8 bases. The V gene end was trimmed by 2 bases and the J gene end by 6 bases; junction bases not matched to a gene: 4. Germline V CDR1 and CDR2: SGHDT, YYEEEE. This CDR3 has 14 residues.

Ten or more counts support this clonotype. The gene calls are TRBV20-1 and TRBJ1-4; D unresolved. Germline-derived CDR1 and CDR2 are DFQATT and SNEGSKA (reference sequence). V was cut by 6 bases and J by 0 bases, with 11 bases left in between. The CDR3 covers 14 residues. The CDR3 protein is CSASDGATNEKLFF. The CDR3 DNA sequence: TGCAGTGCCTCGGACGGCGCAACTAATGAAAAACTGTTTTTT.

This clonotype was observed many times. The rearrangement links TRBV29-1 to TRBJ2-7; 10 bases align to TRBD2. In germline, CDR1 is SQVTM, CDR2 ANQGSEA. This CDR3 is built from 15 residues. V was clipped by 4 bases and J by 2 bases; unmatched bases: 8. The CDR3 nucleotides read TGCAGCGTTGTGAGCGTAGCGGGAGGACCCTACGAGCAGTACTTC. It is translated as CSVVSVAGGPYEQYF.